This T cell receptor (beta chain) was retrieved from a study of T cell responses to AZD1222 COVID-19 vaccine. Study context: Pooling was applied to second doses at about 4 or about 12 weeks. Overall study results and limits: The breadth and depth of Spike-specific TCRs increased once two AZD1222 doses had been given. Donors in the cohort were predominantly white British and more often female, and clonal diversity was possibly underestimated. There were repertoire samples only from the period after the peak T cell response.

Clones were read by immunoSEQ multiplex PCR, and TCRdb kept only the in-frame ones, dropping some. The data show about 74,000 clones, with roughly 88% seen just once and about 2.5% held by the top ten. For this clone: Its antigen is still unknown.

V was clipped by 0 bases and J by 5 bases; unmatched bases: 3. Germline values: CDR1 SGHTA, CDR2 FQGNSA. The CDR3 runs to 16 residues. The rearrangement uses TRBV7-2 and TRBJ2-5, with 13 bases fitting TRBD2. This sequence originates from an adult in good health. The material sequenced was peripheral blood, taken on day 0 of AZD1222 vaccination. The CDR3 nucleotides read TGTGCCAGCAGCTTAGCGGGACTAGCGGGGAGGGAGACCCAGTACTTC. This translates into CASSLAGLAGRETQYF.